This T cell receptor (beta chain) was sequenced in a study of T cells in women clearing cervical HPV infection. The data were produced by immunoSEQ multiplex PCR, yet TCRdb's version contains in-frame clones alone and is incomplete. The listing records roughly 42,000 clones. The sequence came from a woman aged 18-70 years with a cervical HPV16 infection that either progressed to CIN3+ or cleared (not recorded which). Sequencing was carried out using blood buffy coat.

The sequenced part of the CDR3 DNA is TGTGCCAGCAAGGGGTTAACAGATACG. Translation gives CASKGLTDT. The CDR3, in full, reads CASKGLTDTQYF. The rearrangement links TRBV6-2 or TRBV6-3 to TRBJ2-3, with D possibly matching TRBD1 (5 bases). The read ends 3 residues early relative to the CDR3; the germline J gene fills the gap. This CDR3 is built from 12 residues. Deletions cut 7 bases from V and 3 bases from J, with 8 bases between. Per the germline V gene, CDR1 is MNHEY and CDR2 is SVGEGT.